This TCR beta chain is drawn from a study of blood T cell repertoires in COVID-19. Background on the study: Acute and convalescent COVID-19 specimens originated in the United States, Italy and Spain. T cells, B-cell-depleted T cells, or PBMCs supplied cDNA or gDNA.

This clone was seen once. Original data processing: Estimates of nucleated cell counts were drawn from the amplification of reference gene primers. Assay used: immunoSEQ multiplex PCR; TCRdb lists only in-frame clones, some missing. V and J calls and clone size are given by that table; D and trimming were obtained from the DNA. The table has under 300,000 clones, around nine tenths seen once. This CDR3 has 17 residues. In germline, CDR1 is LNHNV, CDR2 YYDKDF (reference sequence). V trimming: 2 bases; J trimming: 7 bases; junction bases outside the gene matches: 13. The chain carries TRBV15 and TRBJ2-5; 10 bases match TRBD2. This receptor was obtained from a woman between 40 and 55 years old who had recovered from COVID-19. The source material was peripheral blood. The CDR3, as DNA: TGTGCCACCAGCAGACAAAGCGGGAGGGAGAGGGGGTGGACCCAGTACTTC. This translates into CATSRQSGRERGWTQYF.